The rows below give T cell receptor beta chains drawn from one sample of a study of OX40 agonist ivuxolimab in advanced cancers. Libraries were prepared by immunoSEQ multiplex PCR; TCRdb keeps only in-frame clonotypes and omits some of them. Among roughly 56,000 clones listed, less than 90% were seen once. Here the sequenced sample was CD4+ or CD8+ T cells sorted from blood, taken in a trial of the OX40 agonist ivuxolimab. All receptors come from an adult with an advanced solid tumor such as melanoma, head and neck, liver or kidney cancer. CDR3s include the opening cysteine and the closing phenylalanine or tryptophan. The D gene is left open where the match is weak. Size tells how often a clone was seen (once, few, many) or the class of an expanded clone, and some rows leave it out.

j_gene,v_gene,d_gene,abundance,CDR3aa,CDR3nt
TRBJ2-3,TRBV4-3,TRBD2,-,CASSQDLIAGLTTDTQYF,TGCGCCAGCAGCCAAGACCTAATAGCGGGGCTGACGACAGATACGCAGTATTTT
TRBJ2-5,TRBV18,TRBD1,-,CASSRTGLETQYF,TGTGCCAGCTCACGGACAGGGTTGGAGACCCAGTACTTC
TRBJ1-3,TRBV7-2,TRBD1,-,CASSYPGQSRSGTGNTIYF,TGTGCCAGCAGCTACCCGGGACAGAGCCGTTCTGGTACTGGAAACACCATATATTTT
TRBJ2-6,TRBV28,-,-,CASLRDGANVLTF,TGTGCCAGCCTTAGGGATGGGGCCAACGTCCTGACTTTC
TRBJ1-6,TRBV7-9,TRBD1,-,CASSATGSASPLHF,TGTGCCAGCAGCGCGACAGGGAGTGCATCACCCCTCCACTTT
TRBJ2-2,TRBV27,-,-,CASSLLGIQLTSGAPGELFF,TGTGCCAGCAGTTTACTGGGGATCCAACTAACCTCAGGGGCCCCCGGGGAGCTGTTTTTT
TRBJ2-1,TRBV9,TRBD1,-,CASSGDRGRYNEQFF,TGTGCCAGCAGCGGCGACAGGGGCAGGTACAATGAGCAGTTCTTC
TRBJ2-7,TRBV19,-,-,CASRPGHSGSEQYF,TGTGCCAGCAGACCGGGACACTCCGGATCCGAGCAGTACTTC
TRBJ1-5,TRBV19,-,-,CASSPQRGWSSNQPQHF,TGTGCCAGTAGTCCACAACGGGGTTGGTCGAGCAATCAGCCCCAGCATTTT
TRBJ2-3,TRBV4-2,-,-,CASSQEGRADTQYF,TGTGCCAGCAGCCAAGAGGGTAGGGCAGATACGCAGTATTTT
TRBJ2-4,TRBV28,-,-,CASSLMRPAKNIQYF,TGTGCCAGCAGTTTAATGAGGCCCGCCAAAAACATTCAGTACTTC
TRBJ2-7,TRBV6-6,-,-,CASSYDRLTSYEQYF,TGTGCCAGCAGTTACGATAGGCTGACCTCCTACGAGCAGTACTTC
TRBJ2-5,TRBV5-4,-,-,CASSLLGQETQYF,TGTGCCAGCAGCTTGTTAGGGCAAGAGACCCAGTACTTC
TRBJ2-2,TRBV7-2,TRBD1,-,CASSLQGARTGELFF,TGTGCCAGCAGCTTGCAGGGGGCACGCACCGGGGAGCTGTTTTTT
TRBJ2-1,TRBV7-8,-,-,CASSLRGRYNEQFF,TGTGCCAGCAGCTTAAGAGGTCGATACAATGAGCAGTTCTTC
TRBJ2-3,TRBV6-6,-,-,CASSYSVGRTADTQYF,TGTGCCAGCAGTTACTCGGTAGGGAGGACGGCGGATACGCAGTATTTT
TRBJ1-2,TRBV5-4,TRBD1,-,CASSYEPGTGLYYGYTF,TGTGCCAGCAGCTATGAACCCGGGACAGGACTTTACTATGGCTACACCTTC
TRBJ1-1,TRBV19,-,-,CASSLVDGDTEAFF,TGTGCCAGTAGTCTAGTCGACGGAGACACTGAAGCTTTCTTT
TRBJ1-1,TRBV7-8,-,-,CASSLAVWGTEAFF,TGTGCCAGCAGCTTAGCAGTCTGGGGCACTGAAGCTTTCTTT
TRBJ1-4,TRBV6-1,-,-,CASSEYTGDGEKLFF,TGTGCCAGCAGTGAATATACCGGAGATGGAGAAAAACTGTTTTTT
TRBJ2-1,TRBV5-1,-,-,CASSWNQGPWGEFGEQFF,TGCGCCAGCAGCTGGAATCAGGGGCCGTGGGGCGAATTCGGTGAGCAGTTCTTC
TRBJ1-2,TRBV18,-,-,CASSPPGVPYGYTF,TGTGCCAGCTCACCACCGGGGGTACCCTATGGCTACACCTTC
TRBJ2-2,TRBV7-8,-,few,CASSLKRLQATGELFF,TGTGCCAGCAGCTTAAAACGTCTCCAAGCCACCGGGGAGCTGTTTTTT
TRBJ1-5,TRBV6-5,-,-,CASRRGGSNQPQHF,TGTGCCAGCCGGCGGGGGGGCAGCAATCAGCCCCAGCATTTT
TRBJ1-2,TRBV7-2,-,-,CASSPRSSYGYTF,TGTGCCAGCAGCCCCCGTTCTTCCTATGGCTACACCTTC
TRBJ1-6,TRBV11-1,TRBD1,-,CASSPRAGTVSPLHF,TGTGCCAGCAGCCCCAGAGCCGGGACAGTTTCACCCCTCCACTTT
TRBJ2-7,TRBV30,-,-,CAWNPLGSRFEQYF,TGCGCCTGGAACCCTCTCGGCTCCCGGTTCGAGCAGTACTTC
TRBJ2-2,TRBV5-1,TRBD2,-,CASSFWTSGSTGELFF,TGCGCCAGCAGCTTTTGGACTAGCGGGAGCACCGGGGAGCTGTTTTTT
TRBJ2-1,TRBV5-5,-,-,CASSLTFLTGLGEQFF,TGTGCCAGCAGCCTTACGTTTCTTACCGGCTTGGGGGAGCAGTTCTTC
TRBJ1-1,TRBV18,-,-,CASSKGRKNTEAFF,TGTGCCAGCTCAAAGGGCAGGAAGAACACTGAAGCTTTCTTT
TRBJ2-2,TRBV12-5,-,-,CASGPISTSGGELFF,TGTGCTAGTGGACCCATATCGACCTCGGGCGGGGAGCTGTTTTTT
TRBJ1-1,TRBV18,TRBD1,-,CASSPQGGPNTEAFF,TGTGCCAGCTCACCCCAGGGGGGCCCGAACACTGAAGCTTTCTTT
TRBJ2-7,TRBV9,TRBD1,-,CASSVHRGPYEQYF,TGTGCCAGCAGCGTCCACAGGGGTCCCTACGAGCAGTACTTC
TRBJ1-4,TRBV6-1,TRBD1,-,CASSAWTGGIEKLFF,TGTGCCAGCAGTGCCTGGACAGGGGGGATTGAAAAACTGTTTTTT
TRBJ1-2,TRBV19,TRBD1,once,CASSPRDRGPYGYTF,TGTGCCAGTAGTCCCCGGGACAGGGGCCCCTATGGCTACACCTTC
TRBJ1-5,TRBV28,-,-,CASRNPQGYQPQHF,TGTGCCAGCAGGAACCCACAGGGCTATCAGCCCCAGCATTTT
TRBJ1-1,TRBV6-6,-,-,CASSYSKGRGTEAFF,TGTGCCAGCAGTTACTCGAAGGGAAGGGGCACTGAAGCTTTCTTT
TRBJ1-5,TRBV18,TRBD1,-,CASSPGTGDQPQHF,TGTGCCAGCTCACCAGGGACAGGGGATCAGCCCCAGCATTTT
TRBJ1-3,TRBV27,-,-,CASSLFVSPSGNTIYF,TGTGCCAGCAGTTTATTTGTAAGCCCCTCTGGAAACACCATATATTTT
TRBJ2-1,TRBV11-2,-,-,CASSLGTLNEQFF,TGTGCCAGCAGCTTAGGAACCCTCAATGAGCAGTTCTTC
TRBJ1-2,TRBV18,-,-,CASSRASYGPDGYTF,TGTGCCAGCTCCCGTGCCTCTTATGGACCCGATGGCTACACCTTC
TRBJ1-2,TRBV4-1,-,few,CASSQQQDLYGYTF,TGCGCCAGCAGCCAGCAACAGGACCTCTATGGCTACACCTTC
TRBJ1-5,TRBV27,TRBD1,-,CASSRTGGGSNQPQHF,TGTGCCAGCAGTAGGACAGGGGGAGGAAGCAATCAGCCCCAGCATTTT
TRBJ1-5,TRBV6-6,-,-,CASTDDNQPQHF,TGTGCCAGCACAGATGACAATCAGCCCCAGCATTTT
TRBJ2-7,TRBV6-5,TRBD1,-,CASSSVQGANGYEQYF,TGTGCCAGCAGTTCCGTACAGGGGGCGAATGGCTACGAGCAGTACTTC
TRBJ1-1,TRBV30,-,-,CAWSRTVEHGEAFF,TGTGCCTGGAGCCGGACGGTGGAACATGGTGAAGCTTTCTTT
TRBJ1-1,TRBV5-4,TRBD1,-,CASSSDRGRWDGTEAFF,TGTGCCAGCAGCTCAGACAGGGGGCGCTGGGATGGGACTGAAGCTTTCTTT
TRBJ2-2,TRBV2,TRBD2,-,CASSDLRAGGVGGELFF,TGTGCCAGCAGTGATCTTAGAGCGGGAGGGGTAGGCGGGGAGCTGTTTTTT
TRBJ2-3,TRBV4-1,TRBD2,-,CASSQAGLVVDTQYF,TGCGCCAGCAGCCAAGCTGGACTAGTGGTGGATACGCAGTATTTT
TRBJ2-2,TRBV5-4,-,-,CASSLAPRRSGELFF,TGTGCCAGCAGCTTGGCTCCGCGGCGAAGCGGGGAGCTGTTTTTT
TRBJ1-2,TRBV10-3,-,-,CAISEGQGGGYTF,TGTGCCATCAGTGAGGGGCAGGGTGGTGGCTACACCTTC
TRBJ1-2,TRBV2,TRBD1,-,CASSEQGTAGGYTF,TGTGCCAGCAGCGAACAGGGGACAGCGGGAGGCTACACCTTC
TRBJ1-1,TRBV30,-,few,CAWSWNSVNTEAFF,TGTGCCTGGAGTTGGAACAGTGTGAACACTGAAGCTTTCTTT
TRBJ2-1,TRBV30,TRBD1,once,CAWRPRQGLSNEQFF,TGTGCCTGGAGGCCCCGACAGGGGCTGTCCAATGAGCAGTTCTTC
TRBJ2-7,TRBV7-3,-,-,CASSSGHEQYF,TGTGCCAGCAGCTCCGGCCACGAGCAGTACTTC
TRBJ1-3,TRBV28,-,-,CASSSGYTTYF,TGTGCCAGCAGTTCAGGGTACACCACATATTTT
TRBJ2-3,TRBV18,-,once,CASSPLNTDTQYF,TGTGCCAGCTCACCCCTTAACACAGATACGCAGTATTTT
TRBJ2-4,TRBV2,-,-,CASSIQRGIQYF,TGTGCCAGCAGTATTCAGAGGGGGATTCAGTACTTC
TRBJ2-6,TRBV6-6,-,-,CASRTDSSGANVLTF,TGTGCCAGCAGGACCGACAGCTCTGGGGCCAACGTCCTGACTTTC
TRBJ2-1,TRBV27,TRBD2,-,CASSFGRRERNEQFF,TGTGCCAGCAGTTTCGGAAGGCGGGAGCGCAATGAGCAGTTCTTC